This T cell receptor beta chain was recorded in a study of beta chain features in type 1 diabetes. Study information: The patient and healthy donor groups were comparable for age, gender and cell yields. Study-wide results and caveats: The question of HLA type influencing TCRB rearrangement was one that remained unresolved here. Type 1 diabetes patients had TCRB CDR3s that were shorter (moderately but significantly so) in all four CD4+ subsets. Patients' naive, central memory and regulatory TCRB repertoires appeared more alike than those of healthy donors. High-TCR-expressing cells could be over-represented by cDNA sequencing.

CDR3 length equals 16 residues. Trimming took 5 bases from V and 6 from J, leaving 22 bases between them. Germline values: CDR1 SEHNR, CDR2 FQNEAQ (reference sequence). This clone was seen a few times. Antigen unknown. Every isolated RNA sample was fully reverse transcribed, so sequencing captured expressed TCRB transcripts. Sequenced by immunoSEQ multiplex PCR; TCRdb stores in-frame clones only, minus some. The repertoire consists of a few hundred thousand clones, with 20% occurring once and the leading ten covering around 0.028%. This receptor was obtained from a woman in her 40s with type 1 diabetes. Material for sequencing was naive CD4+ T cells from blood. The rearrangement links TRBV7-9 to TRBJ1-2; possible D gene TRBD1, 5 bases. CDR3 sequence: CASSLVETGDKHGYTF. The DNA of the CDR3 is TGTGCCAGCAGCCTGGTTGAGACGGGGGATAAACATGGCTACACCTTC.